The 7 T cell receptor beta chains listed next were all sequenced from one sample in a study of OX40 agonist ivuxolimab in advanced cancers. Only in-frame clones appear in the TCRdb table, and some are missing; sequencing was by immunoSEQ multiplex PCR. The data hold under 20,000 clones, with around 82% observed a single time. The input for sequencing was CD4+ or CD8+ T cells sorted from blood, taken in a trial of the OX40 agonist ivuxolimab. All receptors derive from an adult with an advanced solid tumor such as melanoma, head and neck, liver or kidney cancer.

This rearrangement joins TRBV7-2 to TRBJ2-5; D is perhaps TRBD2 (6 bases). With 3 bases removed from V and 7 bases from J, the gap between germline ends came to 15 bases. The germline gives CDR1 SGHTA, CDR2 FQGNSA. The CDR3 runs 14 residues. CDR3 sequence: CASSFTGGVRTQYF. In DNA, the CDR3 is TGTGCCAGCAGCTTTACAGGAGGGGTCCGGACCCAGTACTTC.

Worth noting for this clone: The junction differs from germline at one of its ends, possibly a read error. The chain couples TRBV7-7 to TRBJ2-2, with D possibly TRBD2 on 7 matching bases. The CDR3 extends over 17 amino acids. Germline CDR1 and CDR2: SSHAT and FNYEAQ (reference sequence). CDR3 amino acids: CASSPHPWGGDTGELFF. Written as DNA, the CDR3 is TGTGCTAGCAGCCCCCACCCATGGGGGGGCGACACCGGGGAGCTGTTTTTT.

J is TRBJ1-4 and V is TRBV7-8; 8 bases match TRBD1. The CDR3 has 15 residues. From germline, CDR1 is SGHVS and CDR2 FQNEAQ. V shed 1 base, J shed 8 bases, and the junction held 6 bases outside the gene matches. The CDR3 DNA follows: TGTGCCAGCAGCTTAGGTGTGACAGGGGTGGAAAAACTGTTTTTT. Amino acid sequence: CASSLGVTGVEKLFF.

The chain combines TRBV15 with TRBJ1-4, with D perhaps matching TRBD1 (6 bases). V lost 4 bases to trimming and J lost 5 bases, with 14 bases between them. This CDR3 region has 15 residues. Germline V gene sequence: CDR1 LNHNV, CDR2 YYDKDF (reference sequence). The CDR3 nucleotides are TGTGCCACCAGCACAGACCAGGGGCGCAATGAAAAACTGTTTTTT. Protein product: CATSTDQGRNEKLFF.

The J gene is TRBJ1-3, the V gene TRBV30; D remains ambiguous. In germline, CDR1 is GTSNPN, CDR2 SVGIG (reference sequence). V was trimmed by 6 bases and J by 4 bases, leaving 10 bases between them. The CDR3 spans 12 residues. The CDR3 region is CACGLGGNTIYF. The CDR3 DNA is TGTGCCTGCGGACTGGGAGGAAACACCATATATTTT.

The chain links TRBV15 to TRBJ1-1; the D gene is possibly TRBD1 (6 bases). The CDR3 length is 14 residues. The V gene's germline CDR1 is LNHNV and CDR2 YYDKDF (reference sequence). Trimming removed 5 bases from V and 4 bases from J, with 14 bases in between. CDR3 sequence reads: CATSRGQGSTEAFF. The CDR3 DNA reads as TGTGCCACCAGCCGGGGGCAGGGCAGCACTGAAGCTTTCTTT.

This chain uses TRBV4-3 with TRBJ2-6; D tentatively fits TRBD1 or TRBD2 (6 bases each). The CDR3 has 17 amino acids. V was cut by 0 bases and J by 2 bases, with 11 bases left in between. Germline V lookup: CDR1 LGHNA, CDR2 YSLEER. For the CDR3, the DNA is TGCGCCAGCAGCCAAGAAGGAGGGGGGACTGGGGCCAACGTCCTGACTTTC. Translating gives CASSQEGGGTGANVLTF.